These T cell receptor beta chains were read from a single sample in a study of shared clonotypes between healthy human individuals. Sequenced by immunoSEQ multiplex PCR; TCRdb stores in-frame clones only, minus some. This table has approximately 2.3 million clones, more than 80% appearing once. Source material: naive CD4+ T cells from PBMCs. The source of these receptors is a man between 18 and 29 years old in good health. Some clones in this sample may be carry-over from other donors' samples. Both conserved end residues are part of each CDR3. A D gene is named only where the DNA matches it firmly. Some rows have no size entry. The others give once, few or many, or a class for an expanded clone.

abundance	j_gene	d_gene	v_gene	CDR3aa	CDR3nt
-	TRBJ2-3	TRBD2	TRBV9	CASSVATGTLAGYTDTQYF	TGTGCCAGCAGCGTAGCTACCGGCACCTTAGCGGGTTACACAGATACGCAGTATTTT
once	TRBJ2-7	-	TRBV30	CAWRSTRTWSYEQYF	TGTGCCTGGAGATCGACCCGAACGTGGTCCTACGAGCAGTACTTC
-	TRBJ2-6	-	TRBV28	CASNSPWGSSGANVLTF	TGTGCCAGCAACTCTCCCTGGGGTTCCTCTGGGGCCAACGTCCTGACTTTC
-	TRBJ2-3	-	TRBV18	CASSPPRADTQYF	TGTGCCAGCTCACCACCCCGTGCAGATACGCAGTATTTT
-	TRBJ1-2	-	TRBV6-1	CASKEKVSMMGYTF	TGTGCCAGCAAGGAAAAAGTTTCTATGATGGGCTACACCTTC
-	TRBJ2-7	TRBD2	TRBV28	CASSLGGGLAGEQYF	TGTGCCAGCAGTTTAGGGGGAGGGCTAGCCGGCGAGCAGTACTTC
-	TRBJ2-1	TRBD1	TRBV18	CASSRSGGSYNEQFF	TGTGCCAGCTCACGATCAGGGGGCTCCTACAATGAGCAGTTCTTC
-	TRBJ2-2	TRBD2	TRBV5-1	CASSVYSGRSDTGELFF	TGCGCCAGCAGCGTTTATAGCGGGAGGTCTGACACCGGGGAGCTGTTTTTT
-	TRBJ2-2	-	TRBV7-9	CASSYQSNTGELFF	TGTGCCAGCAGCTACCAGAGTAACACCGGGGAGCTGTTTTTT
-	TRBJ2-2	-	TRBV7-2	CASSFLNPDSTGELFF	TGTGCCAGCAGCTTTCTCAATCCGGACTCCACCGGGGAGCTGTTTTTT
-	TRBJ1-2	TRBD1	TRBV5-4	CASPSRTGDGYTF	TGTGCCAGCCCGAGTCGGACAGGGGATGGCTACACCTTC
-	TRBJ1-1	TRBD1	TRBV5-1	CASSVSSGGEGNTEAFF	TGCGCCAGCAGCGTTTCCTCAGGGGGCGAGGGGAACACTGAAGCTTTCTTT
-	TRBJ1-2	-	TRBV19	CASSKQRNYGYTF	TGTGCCAGTAGTAAACAGAGAAACTATGGCTACACCTTC
-	TRBJ1-3	-	TRBV7-2	CASSNYRDIMTSIYF	TGTGCCAGCAGCAACTACCGGGACATCATGACGTCCATATATTTT
once	TRBJ2-5	-	TRBV6-1	CASSRGLETQYF	TGTGCCAGCAGCCGAGGGCTGGAGACCCAGTACTTC
-	TRBJ2-5	-	TRBV10-1	CASSESPGTNQETQYF	TGCGCCAGCAGTGAGTCGCCGGGGACAAACCAAGAGACCCAGTACTTC
-	TRBJ1-5	TRBD1	TRBV6-6	CASSWDRGGDQPQHF	TGTGCCAGCAGCTGGGACAGGGGAGGTGATCAGCCCCAGCATTTT
once	TRBJ2-1	-	TRBV11-2	CASSTLAGWSSYNEQFF	TGTGCCAGCAGCACCCTCGCCGGCTGGAGCTCCTACAATGAGCAGTTCTTC
-	TRBJ2-7	-	TRBV6-4	CASSDSKKPNDSEQYF	TGTGCCAGCAGTGACTCGAAAAAACCGAATGATAGCGAGCAGTACTTC
-	TRBJ1-1	-	TRBV9	CASSVGSGTNPVKAFF	TGTGCCAGCAGCGTAGGGTCAGGGACCAACCCGGTAAAAGCTTTCTTT
-	TRBJ2-5	TRBD1	TRBV27	CASSSETGGGFSAQYF	TGTGCCAGCAGTTCAGAGACAGGGGGGGGATTTTCGGCCCAGTACTTC
-	TRBJ2-2	TRBD2	TRBV28	CASSPGTSGTDTGELFF	TGTGCCAGCAGTCCCGGGACTAGCGGGACCGACACCGGGGAGCTGTTTTTT
-	TRBJ1-2	TRBD1	TRBV2	CASSVTGGALNYGYTF	TGTGCCAGCAGTGTGACAGGGGGAGCTCTTAACTATGGCTACACCTTC
-	TRBJ2-7	-	TRBV7-2	CASSLGASYEQYF	TGTGCCAGCAGCTTAGGCGCCAGCTACGAGCAGTACTTC
-	TRBJ2-7	-	TRBV15	CATGTGTPEYF	TGTGCCACCGGAACCGGGACACCCGAGTACTTC
-	TRBJ1-1	-	TRBV4-1	CASSQTGTLGTEAFF	TGCGCCAGCAGCCAAACCGGGACCCTTGGGACTGAAGCTTTCTTT
-	TRBJ2-5	-	TRBV15	CATSRARGKEETQYF	TGTGCCACCAGCAGGGCTCGGGGGAAAGAAGAGACCCAGTACTTC
-	TRBJ1-5	-	TRBV27	CASRPGYSNQPQHF	TGTGCCAGCCGCCCAGGGTATAGCAATCAGCCCCAGCATTTT
-	TRBJ2-5	-	TRBV10-3	CAISESSLSEGETQYF	TGTGCCATCAGTGAGTCCTCCCTAAGTGAGGGAGAGACCCAGTACTTC
-	TRBJ2-5	TRBD1	TRBV6-6	CASSYWAGGFQETQYF	TGTGCCAGCAGTTATTGGGCAGGGGGTTTCCAAGAGACCCAGTACTTC
-	TRBJ1-3	TRBD1	TRBV11-2	CASSLLTGAGNTIYF	TGTGCCAGCAGCTTACTGACAGGGGCGGGAAACACCATATATTTT
-	TRBJ2-1	TRBD2	TRBV29-1	CSVEDVRGLAGLSSYNEQFF	TGCAGCGTTGAAGATGTCCGAGGACTAGCGGGTCTGAGCTCCTACAATGAGCAGTTCTTC
-	TRBJ2-1	TRBD2	TRBV5-4	CASSTPGLAGGLFF	TGTGCCAGCAGCACCCCGGGACTAGCGGGAGGTTTATTCTTC
-	TRBJ2-7	TRBD2	TRBV15	CATSRDRGGRVKQYF	TGTGCCACCAGCAGAGATCGGGGCGGGAGGGTGAAGCAGTACTTC
-	TRBJ2-2	TRBD1	TRBV5-1	CASSLGGQSSTGELFF	TGCGCCAGCTCCTTAGGGGGACAGTCATCCACCGGGGAGCTGTTTTTT
-	TRBJ2-6	-	TRBV5-1	CASSFIGSSGANVLTF	TGCGCCAGCAGCTTCATAGGGAGCTCTGGGGCCAACGTCCTGACTTTC
-	TRBJ2-1	-	TRBV7-2	CASSLGLRNEQFF	TGTGCCAGCAGTCTTGGGCTTCGCAATGAGCAGTTCTTC
-	TRBJ2-7	-	TRBV5-6	CASSERYYEQYF	TGTGCCAGCAGCGAACGGTACTACGAGCAGTACTTC
-	TRBJ2-7	-	TRBV6-5	CASRGDSYEQYF	TGTGCCAGCAGAGGGGATTCCTACGAGCAGTACTTC
-	TRBJ2-1	-	TRBV5-6	CASSLGHPYNEQFF	TGTGCCAGCAGCTTGGGACATCCATACAATGAGCAGTTCTTC
-	TRBJ2-5	TRBD2	TRBV2	CASLLNGGEETQYF	TGTGCCAGCCTTTTAAACGGGGGGGAAGAGACCCAGTACTTC
once	TRBJ2-2	-	TRBV7-2	CASSPIRINTGELFF	TGTGCCAGCAGCCCAATTCGGATTAACACCGGGGAGCTGTTTTTT
once	TRBJ2-7	-	TRBV2	CASSEYRAYEQYF	TGTGCCAGCAGTGAATACAGGGCCTACGAGCAGTACTTC
once	TRBJ2-7	TRBD1	TRBV15	CATSRDGRTGSSEQYF	TGTGCCACCAGCAGAGATGGCCGGACAGGGTCGTCCGAGCAGTACTTC
-	TRBJ2-7	TRBD1	TRBV11-2	CASSLDRGTYEQYF	TGTGCCAGCAGCTTGGACAGGGGGACCTACGAGCAGTACTTC
-	TRBJ2-5	-	TRBV10-3	CAISEGGETQYF	TGTGCCATCAGTGAGGGGGGGGAGACCCAGTACTTC
-	TRBJ1-3	-	TRBV7-2	CASSRGTGNTIYF	TGTGCCAGCAGCCGGGGAACTGGAAACACCATATATTTT
-	TRBJ2-7	TRBD1	TRBV9	CASSVRPDRGTYEQYF	TGTGCCAGCAGCGTTCGACCGGACAGGGGGACCTACGAGCAGTACTTC
-	TRBJ1-3	-	TRBV6-1	CASSPRNSPGNTIYF	TGTGCCAGCAGCCCTAGAAATAGTCCTGGAAACACCATATATTTT
-	TRBJ2-7	TRBD1	TRBV9	CASSVDPGTGGEQYF	TGTGCCAGCAGCGTAGATCCCGGGACAGGGGGCGAGCAGTACTTC
-	TRBJ2-4	-	TRBV27	CASSQIGENIQYF	TGTGCCAGCAGTCAGATCGGGGAAAACATTCAGTACTTC
-	TRBJ2-1	TRBD2	TRBV9	CASSVAGQGGEQFF	TGTGCCAGCAGCGTAGCCGGGCAGGGAGGGGAGCAGTTCTTC
-	TRBJ1-4	TRBD1	TRBV6-5	CASSTYRGANEKLFF	TGTGCCAGCAGTACTTACAGGGGCGCTAATGAAAAACTGTTTTTT
-	TRBJ2-6	TRBD2	TRBV18	CASSPRGGSSGANVLTF	TGTGCCAGCTCACCACGGGGGGGTAGCTCTGGGGCCAACGTCCTGACTTTC
-	TRBJ2-1	-	TRBV10-1	CASSDSVNEQFF	TGCGCCAGCAGTGATTCGGTAAATGAGCAGTTCTTC
-	TRBJ1-2	-	TRBV7-2	CASSGQANYGYTF	TGTGCCAGTTCAGGGCAAGCTAACTATGGCTACACCTTC
-	TRBJ2-7	-	TRBV7-9	CASVETYEQYF	TGTGCCAGCGTAGAAACCTACGAGCAGTACTTC
-	TRBJ1-4	TRBD1	TRBV2	CASSSDRAQEKLFF	TGTGCCAGCAGTTCCGACAGGGCGCAGGAAAAACTGTTTTTT
few	TRBJ2-2	TRBD2	TRBV27	CASIGAGALPGELFF	TGTGCCAGCATAGGGGCGGGAGCTCTCCCCGGGGAGCTGTTTTTT
-	TRBJ2-6	-	TRBV19	CASREAGYSGANVLTF	TGTGCCAGTAGAGAAGCAGGGTACTCGGGGGCCAACGTCCTGACTTTC